What follows are 18 T cell receptor beta chains derived from one specimen sequenced in a study of molecular identifiers for immune sequencing clone quantification. TCRdb recomputed calls from the PCR reads with MiXCR, one row per CDR3 protein. Of approximately 40,000 distinct CDR3 sequences detected, more than 20% appear once; the ten largest clones hold more than 0.75%. The sequenced material came from naive CD8+ T cells from blood, with Jurkat cell RNA spiked in. Subset denoted: FACS-sorted CD8+CD4-CCR7+CD45RA+ naive T cells. All receptors derive from a human donor in good health. Some libraries in this study had Jurkat cell RNA spiked in.

This clonotype has ten or more counts. J is TRBJ2-7 and V is TRBV28; 9 nucleotides line up with TRBD1. V shed 6 bases and J 5 bases; nucleotides not matched to a gene: 11. Germline assignment: CDR1 MDHEN and CDR2 SYDVKM. The CDR3 has 15 residues. The DNA for the CDR3 is TGTGCCAGCAGCTCTTATGGGACAGGGACCCACGAGCAGTACTTC. Translated: CASSSYGTGTHEQYF. Using reference TRBV28 and TRBJ2-7 for the parts outside the CDR3, the full variable domain is DVKVTQSSRYLVKRTGEKVFLECVQDMDHENMFWYRQDPGLGLRLIYFSYDVKMKEKGDIPEGYSVSREKKERFSLILESASTNQTSMYLCASSSYGTGTHEQYFGPGTRLTVT.

A remark on this clonotype: The junction departs from the called germline gene at one end, perhaps through a read error. The chain uses TRBV15 and TRBJ1-6; no definite D call. This CDR3 is 15 amino acids long. CDR1 LNHNV and CDR2 YYDKDF come from the germline V gene (reference sequence). In DNA, the CDR3 is TGTGCCGCCAGCGGAGATCCGCCACTTGGCTCACCCCTCCACTTT. Translated: CAASGDPPLGSPLHF.

The rearrangement uses TRBV7-9 and TRBJ2-7, with 9 positions matching TRBD2. This CDR3 has 14 residues. With 6 bases clipped from V and 3 bases from J, the junction kept 6 bases outside the gene matches. CDR1 and CDR2 from the germline V gene are SEHNR and FQNEAQ (reference sequence). CDR3: CASRSREGIYEQYF. In DNA form, the CDR3 reads TGTGCCAGCAGATCGCGGGAGGGCATCTACGAGCAGTACTTC.

There are a few counts of this clonotype. V usage is TRBV12-3 or TRBV12-4 and J usage is TRBJ2-2; possibly TRBD1 for D (7 bases). The CDR3 totals 19 residues. V was clipped by 2 bases and J by 3 bases, with 22 bases between them. As DNA, the CDR3 is TGTGCCAGCAGTTTATATTTCAGGGGGGTAGTCTCGGACACCGGGGAGCTGTTTTTT. Its protein is CASSLYFRGVVSDTGELFF.

On this clonotype itself: Germline is not matched at one junction end, which may reflect a read error. The chain recombines TRBV4-1 with TRBJ1-4, with a tentative D call TRBD1 (6 bases). Germline V gene data show CDR1 as MGHRA and CDR2 as YSYEKL. There are 15 residues in the CDR3. The CDR3 DNA follows: TGCGCCCGCAGCCCCTCAAGGGACAAAAGTGAAAAACTGTTTTTT. It encodes CARSPSRDKSEKLFF.

This clonotype showed up just a few times. This rearrangement joins TRBV29-1 to TRBJ2-7; 8 positions agree with TRBD1. Germline assignment: CDR1 SQVTM and CDR2 ANQGSEA. With 7 bases clipped from V and 2 bases from J, the junction kept 4 bases outside the gene matches. The CDR3 length is 12 residues. In nucleotides, the CDR3 is TGCAGCGCCGGGACAGGAACCTACGAGCAGTACTTC. Translation gives CSAGTGTYEQYF.

This clonotype was seen repeatedly, ten times or more. The CDR3 coding sequence is TGTGCCAGCAGTCCGCCTCTGGGGACAGGGCGCGAGCAGTACTTC. Its translation: CASSPPLGTGREQYF. This chain links TRBV12-3 or TRBV12-4 with TRBJ2-7; TRBD1 agrees at 9 bases. Trimming took 5 bases from V and 6 from J; bases not matched to a gene: 11. The CDR3 length is 15 residues.

In the case of this clonotype: A much larger clone lies a single base off, so this may be a read error. The V gene is TRBV7-9, the J gene TRBJ2-1; D uncertain. CDR1 is SEHNR, CDR2 FQNEAQ, per germline (reference sequence). Trimming took 3 bases from V and 12 from J, leaving 12 bases between them. The CDR3 extends over 12 amino acids. The CDR3: CASSLAVTGQFF. Here the CDR3 DNA reads TGTGCCAGCAGCTTGGCCGTAACCGGGCAGTTCTTC.

About this clonotype: A read error may explain this, as a much larger clone is one base away. The rearrangement links TRBV7-9 to TRBJ2-7; D may correspond to TRBD1 or TRBD2 (5 bases each). CDR3 length: 16 amino acids. Germline assignment: CDR1 SEHNR and CDR2 FQNEAQ (reference sequence). CDR3: CASSQLNGGVAVERYF. CDR3 DNA: TGTGCCAGCAGCCAACTGAATGGGGGAGTCGCCGTCGAGCGGTACTTC.

This clonotype showed up many times. The rearrangement joins TRBV5-5 to TRBJ1-1; no reliable D call. This CDR3 is built from 15 residues. The V gene lost 1 base and the J gene lost 0 bases, with 10 bases spanning the gap. CDR1 is SGHKS and CDR2 is YYEKEE in the germline V gene (reference sequence). The CDR3 spells CASSLTAHMNTEAFF. The CDR3 DNA sequence: TGTGCCAGCAGCTTGACAGCCCACATGAACACTGAAGCTTTCTTT.

J is TRBJ2-7 and V is TRBV6-6; the match to TRBD2 covers 7 bases. The CDR3 extends over 12 amino acids. Germline V gene lookup returns CDR1 MNHNY and CDR2 SVGAGI (reference sequence). J gave up 2 bases and V 9 bases, and 4 bases lay outside the gene matches. The CDR3: CASTSETYEQYF. Written as DNA, the CDR3 is TGTGCCAGTACTAGCGAGACCTACGAGCAGTACTTC.

This clonotype came up many times. This chain links TRBV12-5 with TRBJ2-3; TRBD1 might be the D (5 bases). Looked up from germline, CDR1 is LGHNT and CDR2 is FRNRAP. The CDR3 has 16 residues. The V end lost 1 base, the J end lost 2 bases, and 13 bases lay between the germline ends. The CDR3 sequence is CASGLAFPTVTDTQYF. In nucleotides, the CDR3 is TGTGCTAGTGGTTTGGCCTTCCCGACAGTCACAGATACGCAGTATTTT.

There are a few counts of this clonotype. The V gene is TRBV29-1, the J gene TRBJ2-1; possibly TRBD1 or TRBD2 for D (6 bases each). CDR1 SQVTM and CDR2 ANQGSEA come from the germline V gene. This CDR3 is built from 15 residues. V dropped 3 bases and J dropped 0 bases, with 12 bases sitting between them. The CDR3 nucleotides are TGCAGCGTTGAGGGGGGCGTCGGCTCCTACAATGAGCAGTTCTTC. Translation gives CSVEGGVGSYNEQFF.

The chain uses TRBV7-9 and TRBJ2-7, with D tentatively TRBD2 (6 bases). The CDR3 extends over 12 amino acids. Germline assignment: CDR1 SEHNR and CDR2 FQNEAQ (reference sequence). Trimming removed 5 bases at V and 4 bases at J, with 9 bases between. The CDR3, as DNA: TGTGCCAGCAGCCTACGGGGGTACGAGCAGTACTTC. It specifies CASSLRGYEQYF.

This clonotype was seen at least ten times. This chain connects TRBV13 to TRBJ2-3; 7 bases align to TRBD2. Germline lookup yields CDR1 PRHDT and CDR2 FYEKMQ (reference sequence). Unmatched junction bases numbered 11, after V lost 0 bases and J lost 2 bases. The length of the CDR3 is 18 residues. The CDR3 DNA follows: TGTGCCAGCAGCTTAGGCTGGGCTAGCGGACGCCCCACAGATACGCAGTATTTT. It encodes CASSLGWASGRPTDTQYF.

Turning to this clonotype: A much more abundant neighbour one base away suggests this may be a read error. The CDR3 sequence is CASVLTTSGAGNKQFF. The CDR3 bases are TGTGCCAGCGTTCTGACTACTAGCGGGGCGGGGAATAAGCAGTTCTTC. This chain links TRBV6-2 or TRBV6-3 with TRBJ2-1, with TRBD2 matching over 10 bases. Germline values: CDR1 MNHEY, CDR2 SVGEGT. V was clipped by 8 bases and J by 11 bases; unmatched bases: 18. CDR3 length: 16 amino acids.

This clonotype occurred a few times. Just one base apart from a much larger clone, this may be a read error. The chain carries TRBV24-1 and TRBJ2-2, with a weak D call TRBD1 (6 bases). The CDR3 length is 13 residues. The V end was cut by 8 bases, the J end by 6 bases, with 12 bases between. CDR1 and CDR2 (germline): KGHDR, SFDVKD. CDR3 in DNA: TGTGCCACCAAAGGGGGATCGCCCGGGGAGCTGTTTTTT. This sequence encodes CATKGGSPGELFF.

Note on this clonotype: A much more abundant neighbour one base away suggests this may be a read error. J is TRBJ1-1 and V is TRBV6-1; the D gene is possibly TRBD1 (5 bases). CDR1 is MNHNS and CDR2 is SASEGT in the germline V gene. CDR3 length equals 16 residues. CDR3 sequence: CARSVVRGYPGTEAFF. CDR3 nucleotides: TGTGCCCGCAGTGTCGTCCGGGGCTACCCCGGGACTGAAGCTTTCTTT.